This entry lists 8 T cell receptor beta chains sequenced from one sample in a study of regulatory T cells. The primer mix had 52 TRBV and 13 TRBJ primers. Only in-frame clones appear in the TCRdb table, and some are missing; sequencing was by immunoSEQ multiplex PCR. The table lists 30,000 to 40,000 clones, about 91% of them singletons. The study's findings and limits: Hydrophobic residues at CDR3 positions 6 and 7 were enriched in conventional CD4+ T cells of CD3G-deficient patients.

Their target antigens are unknown. Sequencing was performed on conventional CD4+ T cells sorted from blood. The receptors originated from a person in their late teens or twenties with CD3G deficiency.

This CDR3 reads CASSLRDRGYEQYF. CDR3 bases: TGCGCCAGCAGCCTTCGGGACAGGGGGTACGAGCAGTACTTC. The chain employs TRBV4-3 and TRBJ2-7; TRBD1 agrees at 11 bases. This CDR3 contains 14 residues. Germline values: CDR1 LGHNA, CDR2 YSLEER. V gave up 4 bases and J gave up 4 bases; unmatched junction bases: 3.

The genes are TRBV5-1 and TRBJ2-7; 8 bases fit TRBD1. V dropped 0 bases and J dropped 2; count of bases not matched to a gene: 7. CDR3 length: 16 amino acids. The V gene's germline CDR1 is SGHRS and CDR2 YFSETQ. CDR3 nucleotide sequence: TGCGCCAGCAGCTTGGGCGGGACAGGCCGTACCTACGAGCAGTACTTC. Its translation: CASSLGGTGRTYEQYF.

The J gene is TRBJ2-5, the V gene TRBV28; 10 bases agree with TRBD1. Looked up from germline, CDR1 is MDHEN and CDR2 is SYDVKM. V shed 5 bases, J shed 6 bases, and the junction held 9 bases outside the gene matches. The length of the CDR3 is 15 residues. The CDR3 sequence: CASSETGGARKTQYF. DNA for the CDR3: TGTGCCAGCAGTGAGACAGGGGGCGCAAGAAAGACCCAGTACTTC.

This sequence joins TRBV28 and TRBJ2-7, with TRBD1 matching 9 bases. There are 15 residues in the CDR3. V trimming: 6 bases; J trimming: 3 bases; junction bases outside the gene matches: 9. The germline gives CDR1 MDHEN, CDR2 SYDVKM. CDR3: CASRRTGTGLYEQYF. The DNA of the CDR3 is TGTGCCAGCAGACGCACCGGGACAGGGCTCTACGAGCAGTACTTC.

This chain uses TRBV28 with TRBJ1-5; weak D call: TRBD1 (5 bases). Looked up from germline, CDR1 is MDHEN and CDR2 is SYDVKM. With 7 bases removed from V and 3 bases from J, the gap between germline ends came to 19 bases. The CDR3 is made up of 16 amino acids. Here the CDR3 reads CASTPWGRKINQPQHF. CDR3 coding DNA: TGTGCCAGCACCCCTTGGGGCAGGAAGATCAATCAGCCCCAGCATTTT. Full variable domain (remainder filled in from reference TRBV28 and TRBJ1-5): DVKVTQSSRYLVKRTGEKVFLECVQDMDHENMFWYRQDPGLGLRLIYFSYDVKMKEKGDIPEGYSVSREKKERFSLILESASTNQTSMYLCASTPWGRKINQPQHFGDGTRLSIL.

The chain employs TRBV10-3 and TRBJ1-1; 10 nucleotides align to TRBD1. The CDR3 has 13 residues. Germline CDR1 and CDR2: ENHRY and SYGVKD. V lost 11 bases and J lost 7; bases outside the gene matches: 10. In DNA form, the CDR3 reads TGTGCCGCCTCCCCCGGGACAGGGGATGAAGCTTTCTTT. Translated, it gives CAASPGTGDEAFF.

This clone was observed a single time. V is TRBV7-2 and J is TRBJ1-1; D is uncertain. This CDR3 spans 14 amino acids. Trimming removed 1 base at V and 5 bases at J, with 11 bases between. The germline gives CDR1 SGHTA, CDR2 FQGNSA. For the CDR3, the DNA is TGTGCCAGCAGCTTAGGCCCCACAGTAACTGAAGCTTTCTTT. It encodes CASSLGPTVTEAFF. The full variable domain, completed using reference TRBV7-2 and TRBJ1-1, is GAGVSQSPSNKVTEKGKDVELRCDPISGHTALYWYRQSLGQGLEFLIYFQGNSAPDKSGLPSDRFSAERTGGSVSTLTIQRTQQEDSAVYLCASSLGPTVTEAFFGQGTRLTVV.

The chain joins TRBV11-2 to TRBJ2-5, with 8 bases aligning to TRBD1. J gave up 4 bases and V 3 bases, and 10 bases lay outside the gene matches. This CDR3 contains 16 residues. The germline V gene encodes CDR1 SGHAT and CDR2 FQNNGV. The CDR3 protein is CASSFGARGRGETQYF. The CDR3 DNA follows: TGTGCCAGCAGCTTCGGGGCCAGGGGGCGCGGAGAGACCCAGTACTTC.